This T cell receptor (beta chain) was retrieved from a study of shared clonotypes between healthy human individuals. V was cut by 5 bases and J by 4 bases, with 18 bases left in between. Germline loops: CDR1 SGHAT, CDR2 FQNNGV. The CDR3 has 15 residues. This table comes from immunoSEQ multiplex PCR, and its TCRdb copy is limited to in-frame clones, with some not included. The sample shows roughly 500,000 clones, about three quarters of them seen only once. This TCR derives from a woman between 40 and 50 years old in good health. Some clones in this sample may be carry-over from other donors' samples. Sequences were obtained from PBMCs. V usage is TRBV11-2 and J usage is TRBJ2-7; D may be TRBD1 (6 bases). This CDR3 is CASSIARGFGYEQYF. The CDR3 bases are TGTGCCAGCAGCATAGCCAGGGGTTTTGGGTACGAGCAGTACTTC.